The 25 T cell receptor beta chains below come from one sample, sequenced in a study of cytomegalovirus exposure and HLA in healthy donors. Researchers ran the PCR with 60 Vbeta and 13 Jbeta primers. The data were produced by immunoSEQ multiplex PCR, yet TCRdb's version contains in-frame clones alone and is incomplete. The sample holds 130,000 to 150,000 clones, approximately 78% seen once. The sequenced material came from PBMCs. Receptors were obtained from a woman aged 18-35 years in good health and CMV-seropositive.

J is TRBJ1-1 and V is TRBV5-6; D is uncertain. Germline-derived CDR1 and CDR2 are SGHDT and YYEEEE. With 4 bases removed from V and 4 bases from J, the gap between germline ends came to 11 bases. This CDR3 has 13 residues. CDR3 region: CASSPDTITEAFF. The CDR3 region has the DNA TGTGCCAGCAGCCCCGACACCATCACTGAAGCTTTCTTT.

This clone was detected a few times. This chain joins TRBV5-6 and TRBJ1-1; 9 bases fit TRBD1. The CDR3 has 14 amino acids. Trimming at V came to 3 bases and at J to 5 bases, leaving 5 bases not matched to a gene. CDR1 and CDR2 from the germline V gene are SGHDT and YYEEEE. The CDR3 spells CASSSLDRGTEAFF. CDR3 sequence (DNA): TGTGCCAGCAGCTCCCTGGACAGGGGAACTGAAGCTTTCTTT.

V and J are TRBV7-8 and TRBJ2-7, with 10 bases that match TRBD2. Germline V lookup: CDR1 SGHVS, CDR2 FQNEAQ. Germline trimming cut 0 bases from V and 2 bases from J; bases unmatched to any gene: 7. The CDR3 has 17 residues. The CDR3 sequence is CASSLAGASGGPYEQYF. The CDR3 nucleotides are TGTGCCAGCAGCTTAGCGGGGGCTAGCGGGGGCCCCTACGAGCAGTACTTC.

This chain connects TRBV4-1 to TRBJ2-7, with no clear D. Per germline, CDR1 MGHRA and CDR2 YSYEKL. With 3 bases removed from V and 2 bases from J, the gap between germline ends came to 17 bases. This CDR3 region has 16 residues. As DNA, the CDR3 is TGCGCCAGCAGCCATCGGTCTGATCGGTTTACCTACGAGCAGTACTTC. This sequence encodes CASSHRSDRFTYEQYF.

The V gene is TRBV9, the J gene TRBJ1-2; perhaps TRBD1 as D (6 bases). Germline V lookup: CDR1 SGDLS, CDR2 YYNGEE. Trimming left V 7 bases short and J 0 bases short, with 19 bases between. This CDR3 contains 16 residues. In nucleotides, the CDR3 is TGTGCCAGCGACCGGGACACAACTCCGTCTAACTATGGCTACACCTTC. This codes for CASDRDTTPSNYGYTF.

J is TRBJ2-3 and V is TRBV6-1; TRBD1 matches 7 bases. The CDR3 runs to 15 residues. J lost 2 bases, V lost 1 base, and 3 bases had no gene match. Germline-derived CDR1 and CDR2 are MNHNS and SASEGT. CDR3 sequence: CASSEGQGHTDTQYF. The DNA for the CDR3 is TGTGCCAGCAGTGAAGGACAGGGCCACACAGATACGCAGTATTTT.

The V and J genes are TRBV6-1 and TRBJ2-1; 9 nucleotides agree with TRBD2. Germline V lookup: CDR1 MNHNS, CDR2 SASEGT. This CDR3 has 15 residues. The junction had 5 bases not matched to a gene; V was cut back by 4 bases and J by 4 bases. CDR3 residues: CASSALAGEYNEQFF. CDR3 coding DNA: TGTGCCAGCAGTGCGTTAGCGGGGGAGTACAATGAGCAGTTCTTC.

This clone was seen just once. The genes are TRBV7-9 and TRBJ1-2; D is unresolved. Germline V gene lookup returns CDR1 SEHNR and CDR2 FQNEAQ (reference sequence). This CDR3 region has 15 residues. V was cut by 6 bases and J by 4 bases, with 18 bases left in between. CDR3 amino acids: CASSQRAWASYGYTF. Here the CDR3 DNA reads TGTGCCAGCAGTCAGAGGGCTTGGGCAAGCTATGGCTACACCTTC.

V gene TRBV6-5 combines with J gene TRBJ1-3; 7 bases fit TRBD1. Trimming cost V 6 bases and J 2 bases; bases outside gene matches: 4. This CDR3 has 14 amino acids. CDR1 is MNHEY, CDR2 SVGAGI, per germline. CDR3 sequence: CASSLGTAGNTIYF. As DNA, the CDR3 is TGTGCCAGCAGCCTAGGGACAGCTGGAAACACCATATATTTT.

The chain carries TRBV4-1 and TRBJ1-6; D perhaps matches TRBD1 (6 bases). Between the trimmed V and J ends, which lost 0 bases and 5 bases, there was a span of 14 bases. Germline values: CDR1 MGHRA, CDR2 YSYEKL. The CDR3 totals 17 residues. For the CDR3, the DNA is TGCGCCAGCAGCCAAGATCCGGCAGGGGCGAATAATTCACCCCTCCACTTT. Translation gives CASSQDPAGANNSPLHF.

The chain combines TRBV5-6 with TRBJ2-7; possible D gene TRBD2, 7 bases. The germline V and J ends were trimmed by 4 bases and 0 bases, with 17 bases remaining between them. The CDR3 spans 16 residues. Germline V lookup: CDR1 SGHDT, CDR2 YYEEEE. This CDR3 reads CASSPTGGSSSYEQYF. CDR3 in DNA: TGTGCCAGCAGCCCGACGGGGGGCTCTAGCTCCTACGAGCAGTACTTC.

The chain joins TRBV2 to TRBJ2-5; 7 bases agree with TRBD1. This CDR3 contains 15 residues. Germline lookup yields CDR1 SNHLY and CDR2 FYNNEI. V shed 2 bases and J 7 bases; nucleotides not matched to a gene: 10. The CDR3, as DNA: TGTGCCAGCAGTGAAACTTTACAGGGGTTGGGGACCCAGTACTTC. Its translation: CASSETLQGLGTQYF.

The chain is built from TRBV6-1 and TRBJ2-5; 11 nucleotides line up with TRBD1. The DNA end is a closer match to TRBJ2-7, so the J assignment may be wrong. CDR1 MNHNS and CDR2 SASEGT come from the germline V gene. There are 14 residues in the CDR3. This CDR3 reads CASTWTGGGYEQYF. DNA of the CDR3: TGTGCCAGCACTTGGACAGGGGGCGGCTACGAGCAGTACTTC.

The CDR3 DNA sequence: TGTGCCAGCAGCACACGCACAGATACGCAGTATTTT. It is translated as CASSTRTDTQYF. This chain uses TRBV7-2 with TRBJ2-3; unclear D gene. The germline CDR1 and CDR2 sequences are SGHTA and FQGNSA. V was pared by 5 bases and J by 1 base, with 4 bases between. This CDR3 spans 12 amino acids.

The CDR3 sequence is CAGQRGNEQFF. CDR3 in DNA: TGTGCCGGACAAAGGGGCAATGAGCAGTTCTTC. The chain employs TRBV28 and TRBJ2-1; weak D call: TRBD1 (5 bases). In germline, CDR1 is MDHEN, CDR2 SYDVKM. The CDR3 covers 11 residues. Trimming cost V 11 bases and J 6 bases, with 11 bases left between them.

V usage is TRBV4-2 and J usage is TRBJ1-1; D is uncertain. Per the germline V gene, CDR1 is LGHNA and CDR2 is YNFKEQ. This CDR3 spans 13 amino acids. V was shortened by 4 bases and J by 2 bases, with 8 bases between the two germline ends. The CDR3 DNA is TGTGCCAGCAGCCCCTACTTTAACACTGAAGCTTTCTTT. This sequence encodes CASSPYFNTEAFF.

The chain is built from TRBV6-6 and TRBJ1-2; a possible D gene is TRBD1 (5 bases). V was shortened by 0 bases and J by 6 bases, with 11 bases between the two germline ends. This CDR3 spans 14 amino acids. Germline V gives CDR1 MNHNY, CDR2 SVGAGI (reference sequence). CDR3 bases: TGTGCCAGCAGTTACTCAGGGGCGAGCGATGGCTACACCTTC. Amino acid sequence: CASSYSGASDGYTF.

The J gene is TRBJ2-5, the V gene TRBV7-6; 8 nucleotides agree with TRBD1. The CDR3 loop spans 14 amino acids. The germline V gene encodes CDR1 SGHVS and CDR2 FNYEAQ. The V and J ends lost 6 bases and 4 bases, in that order; junction bases with no gene match: 7. The CDR3 is CASSRDRGGETQYF. The DNA for the CDR3 is TGTGCCAGCAGTCGAGACAGGGGCGGAGAGACCCAGTACTTC.

The chain links TRBV4-1 to TRBJ1-3; D remains ambiguous. V lost 3 bases and J lost 0, with 21 bases in between. The germline CDR1 and CDR2 sequences are MGHRA and YSYEKL. This CDR3 has 19 amino acids. The CDR3 loop reads CASSHKKGGEGSSGNTIYF. CDR3 in DNA: TGCGCCAGCAGCCATAAAAAAGGCGGGGAGGGCAGCTCTGGAAACACCATATATTTT.

The rearrangement joins TRBV2 to TRBJ2-7, with 7 bases identical to TRBD2. The trim removed 6 bases at V and 5 bases at J, leaving 7 bases unmatched. The CDR3 covers 13 residues. The germline CDR1 and CDR2 sequences are SNHLY and FYNNEI. CDR3 nucleotide sequence: TGTGCCAGCAGGGATACCGGGACTAACGAGCAGTACTTC. Its protein is CASRDTGTNEQYF.

This clone has only a few counts. The J gene is TRBJ2-3, the V gene TRBV27; maybe TRBD2 (5 bases). This CDR3 contains 14 residues. Per the germline V gene, CDR1 is MNHEY and CDR2 is SMNVEV (reference sequence). V dropped 7 bases and J dropped 1 base, with 12 bases sitting between them. The CDR3: CASTEDGGTDTQYF. CDR3 in DNA: TGTGCCAGCACCGAGGACGGGGGCACAGATACGCAGTATTTT.

J is TRBJ2-3 and V is TRBV28, with 8 positions matching TRBD2. The CDR3 is 16 residues long. From germline, CDR1 is MDHEN and CDR2 SYDVKM. V dropped 4 bases and J dropped 4; count of bases not matched to a gene: 10. The CDR3 DNA reads as TGTGCCAGCAGTTCCCTTCGGGGGGGAGGCGCAGATACGCAGTATTTT. This translates into CASSSLRGGGADTQYF.

This chain joins TRBV2 and TRBJ1-4; TRBD1 agrees at 10 bases. The CDR3 contains 15 residues. Trimming took 7 bases from V and 8 from J; bases not matched to a gene: 10. Looked up from germline, CDR1 is SNHLY and CDR2 is FYNNEI. The CDR3 sequence is CASTVEDRGSEKLFF. CDR3 bases: TGTGCCAGCACCGTAGAGGACAGGGGGAGCGAAAAACTGTTTTTT.

This clone was counted between two and nine times. The chain carries TRBV7-9 and TRBJ2-5; D is perhaps TRBD1 (6 bases). The germline CDR1 and CDR2 sequences are SEHNR and FQNEAQ (reference sequence). V was shortened by 6 bases and J by 5 bases, with 7 bases between the two germline ends. There are 11 residues in the CDR3. CDR3 sequence (DNA): TGTGCCAGCAGTCAGGGGGAGACCCAGTACTTC. This translates into CASSQGETQYF.

This sequence joins TRBV6-7 and TRBJ1-2, with 10 positions matching TRBD1. TRBV6-7 is reported as an ORF; its role is uncertain. The ends lost 0 bases at V and 3 bases at J; junction bases unmatched: 13. The CDR3 is made up of 19 amino acids. DNA for the CDR3: TGTGCCAGCAGTTACTCAGCGGGACAGGGGCCTTTGGGGGACTATGGCTACACCTTC. Residues: CASSYSAGQGPLGDYGYTF.